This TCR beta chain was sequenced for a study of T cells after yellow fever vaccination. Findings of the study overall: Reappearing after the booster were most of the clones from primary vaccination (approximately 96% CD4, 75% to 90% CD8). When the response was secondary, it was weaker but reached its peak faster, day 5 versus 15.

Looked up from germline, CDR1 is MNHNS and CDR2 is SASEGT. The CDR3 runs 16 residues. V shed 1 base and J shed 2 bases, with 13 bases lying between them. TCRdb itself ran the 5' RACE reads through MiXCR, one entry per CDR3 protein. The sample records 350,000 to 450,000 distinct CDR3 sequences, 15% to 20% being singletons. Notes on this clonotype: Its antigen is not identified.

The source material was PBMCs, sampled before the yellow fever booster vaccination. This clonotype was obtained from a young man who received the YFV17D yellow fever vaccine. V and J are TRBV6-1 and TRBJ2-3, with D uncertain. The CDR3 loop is CASSEGRGPSTDTQYF. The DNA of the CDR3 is TGTGCCAGCAGTGAAGGACGAGGACCGTCCACAGATACGCAGTATTTT.